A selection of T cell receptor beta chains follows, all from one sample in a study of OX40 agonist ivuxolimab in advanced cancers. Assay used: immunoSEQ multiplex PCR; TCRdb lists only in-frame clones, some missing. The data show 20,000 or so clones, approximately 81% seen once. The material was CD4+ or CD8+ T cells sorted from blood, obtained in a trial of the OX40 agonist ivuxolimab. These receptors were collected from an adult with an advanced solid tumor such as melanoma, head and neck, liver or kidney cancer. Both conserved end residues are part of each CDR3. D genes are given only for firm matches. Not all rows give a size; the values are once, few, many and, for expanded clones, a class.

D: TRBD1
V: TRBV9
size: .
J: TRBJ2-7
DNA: TGTGCCAGCAGCACGGAGACAGGGCTCGGCTCCTACGAGCAGTACTTC
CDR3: CASSTETGLGSYEQYF

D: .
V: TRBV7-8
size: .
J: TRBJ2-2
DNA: TGTGCCAGCAGCTTAGGCGGGGCGGGCGGGGAGCTGTTTTTT
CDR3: CASSLGGAGGELFF

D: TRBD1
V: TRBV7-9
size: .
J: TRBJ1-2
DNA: TGTGCCAGCAGTCGCCAGGGGGATGGCTACACCTTC
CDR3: CASSRQGDGYTF

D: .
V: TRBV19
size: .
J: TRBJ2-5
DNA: TGTGCCAGTACAGACTCCTTGGGGGGAGAGACCCAGTACTTC
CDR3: CASTDSLGGETQYF

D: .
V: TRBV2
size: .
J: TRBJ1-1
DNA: TGTGCCAGCAGGTTGGGCAGCCTGAACACTGAAGCTTTCTTT
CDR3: CASRLGSLNTEAFF

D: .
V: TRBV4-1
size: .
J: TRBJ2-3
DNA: TGCGCCAGCAGCCAAGTAGGAGACACAGATACGCAGTATTTT
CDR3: CASSQVGDTDTQYF

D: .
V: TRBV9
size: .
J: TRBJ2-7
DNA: TGTGCCAGCAGTCCGGGACTCAACTACGAGCAGTACTTC
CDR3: CASSPGLNYEQYF

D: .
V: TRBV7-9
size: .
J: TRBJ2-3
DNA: TGTGCCAGCAGCTTAAGCCAGAGCCCCGGGGCAGGCATGCGTACGCAGTATTTT
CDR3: CASSLSQSPGAGMRTQYF

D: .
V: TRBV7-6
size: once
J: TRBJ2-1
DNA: TGTGCCAGCAGCTTAGCTGGATCTTCAACCTACAATGAGCAGTTCTTC
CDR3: CASSLAGSSTYNEQFF

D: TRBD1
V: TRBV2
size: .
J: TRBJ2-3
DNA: TGTGCCAGCAGTGACGACAGGGCGGAGAGCACAGATACGCAGTATTTT
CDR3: CASSDDRAESTDTQYF

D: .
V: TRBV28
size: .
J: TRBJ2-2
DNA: TGTGCCAGCAGGTGGGGCGACGAGCTGTTTTTT
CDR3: CASRWGDELFF

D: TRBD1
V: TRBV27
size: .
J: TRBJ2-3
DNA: TGTGCCAGCAGGACAGGGTGGGTAGGTACGCAGTATTTT
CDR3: CASRTGWVGTQYF

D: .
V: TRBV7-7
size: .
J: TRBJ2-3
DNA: TGTGCCAGCAGCTTAGCGTTGACGAGCACAGATACGCAGTATTTT
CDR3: CASSLALTSTDTQYF

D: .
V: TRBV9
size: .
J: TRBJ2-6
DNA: TGTGCCAGCAGTCAAACTGGGGCCAACGTCCTGACTTTC
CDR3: CASSQTGANVLTF

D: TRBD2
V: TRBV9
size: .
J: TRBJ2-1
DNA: TGTGCCAGCAGCGACCGAGCGGGAGGGGAATACAATGAGCAGTTCTTC
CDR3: CASSDRAGGEYNEQFF

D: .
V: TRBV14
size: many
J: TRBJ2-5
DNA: TGTGCCAGCAGCCAACTTCGAGGGAAGGAGACCCAGTACTTC
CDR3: CASSQLRGKETQYF

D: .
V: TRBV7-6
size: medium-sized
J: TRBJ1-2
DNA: TGTGCCAGCAGCTTAGAGTTGACAGGCCATGGCTACACCTTC
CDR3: CASSLELTGHGYTF

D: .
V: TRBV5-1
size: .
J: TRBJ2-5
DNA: TGCGCCAGCAGCTTTGATCCGGGGACCCAGTACTTC
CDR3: CASSFDPGTQYF

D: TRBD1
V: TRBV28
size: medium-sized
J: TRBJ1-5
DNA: TGTGCCAGCAGTTTCTTCGGTAGGGGGCCTGATCAGCCCCAGCATTTT
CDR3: CASSFFGRGPDQPQHF

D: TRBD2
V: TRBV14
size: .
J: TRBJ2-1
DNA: TGTGCCAGCAGCCCTAGCGGGAGCTCCTACAATGAGCAGTTCTTC
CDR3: CASSPSGSSYNEQFF

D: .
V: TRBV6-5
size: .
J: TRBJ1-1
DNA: TGTGCCAGCAGCGCAGGGACCACTGAAGCTTTCTTT
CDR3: CASSAGTTEAFF

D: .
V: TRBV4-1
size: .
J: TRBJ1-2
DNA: TGCGCCAGCAGCCAAGTGGTTTTACTAGGGTACTATGGCTACACCTTC
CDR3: CASSQVVLLGYYGYTF

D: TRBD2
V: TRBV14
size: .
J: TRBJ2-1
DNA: TGTGCCAGCAGCCCGGTTGGACTAGCGGGCGTCAATGAGCAGTTCTTC
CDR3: CASSPVGLAGVNEQFF

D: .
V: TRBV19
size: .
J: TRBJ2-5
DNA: TGTGCCAGTAGTATTTATTCACGGGAGACCCAGTACTTC
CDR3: CASSIYSRETQYF

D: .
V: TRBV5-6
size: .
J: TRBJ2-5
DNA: TGTGCCAGCAGCTTGGCCGACATACTCCAAGAGACCCAGTACTTC
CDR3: CASSLADILQETQYF

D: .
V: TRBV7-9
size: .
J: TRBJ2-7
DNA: TGTGCCAGCAGCTACCCGGACACAGAAGGCTCCTACGAGCAGTACTTC
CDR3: CASSYPDTEGSYEQYF

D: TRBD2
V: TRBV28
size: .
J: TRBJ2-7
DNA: TGTGCCAGCAGTACCACTCGGGGGGGGCCCTCCTACGAGCAGTACTTC
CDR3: CASSTTRGGPSYEQYF

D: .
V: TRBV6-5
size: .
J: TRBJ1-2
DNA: TGTGCCAGCAGTCTATCCGCCCTTCAGGGACATGGCTACACCTTC
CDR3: CASSLSALQGHGYTF

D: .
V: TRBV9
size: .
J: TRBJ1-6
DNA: TGTGCCAGCAGCGTTGGTAGAGCAGACTGGAATTCACCCCTCCACTTT
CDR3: CASSVGRADWNSPLHF

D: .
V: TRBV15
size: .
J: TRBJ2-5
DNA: TGTGCCACCAGTGATTGGACGGCGGCCCGAGAGACCCAGTACTTC
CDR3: CATSDWTAARETQYF

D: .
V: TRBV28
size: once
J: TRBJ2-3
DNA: TGTGCCAGCAGCCCAGCCGGTGGAGCTTTCCCAGATACGCAGTATTTT
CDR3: CASSPAGGAFPDTQYF

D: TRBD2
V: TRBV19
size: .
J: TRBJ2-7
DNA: TGTGCCAGTGGCGCGGGGGGAATCTACGAGCAGTACTTC
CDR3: CASGAGGIYEQYF

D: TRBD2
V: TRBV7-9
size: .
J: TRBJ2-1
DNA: TGTGCCACAACTAGCGGGAGGTGGTGGGAGCAGTTCTTC
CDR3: CATTSGRWWEQFF

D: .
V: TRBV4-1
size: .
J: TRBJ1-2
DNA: TGCGCCAGCAGCTCGGGGGATGGCTACACCTTC
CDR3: CASSSGDGYTF

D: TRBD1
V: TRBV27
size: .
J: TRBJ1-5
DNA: TGTGCCAGCAAAAAAGGACAGGGTAATCAGCCCCAGCATTTT
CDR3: CASKKGQGNQPQHF

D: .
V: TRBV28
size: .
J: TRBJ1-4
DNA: TGTGCCAGCAGTCTCGGACTGGTAGAGGAGGAAAAACTGTTTTTT
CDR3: CASSLGLVEEEKLFF

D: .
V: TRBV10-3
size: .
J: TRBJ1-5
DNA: TGTGCCATCAGTGAGCGGACAGTGGTTGGGAGCAATCAGCCCCAGCATTTT
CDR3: CAISERTVVGSNQPQHF

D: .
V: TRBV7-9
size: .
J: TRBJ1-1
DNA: TGTGCCAGCAGAAAGCCGGGACAATACACTGAAGCTTTCTTT
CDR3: CASRKPGQYTEAFF

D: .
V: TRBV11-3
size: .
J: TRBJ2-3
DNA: TGTGCCATTCCGACTTATACGCAGTATTTT
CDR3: CAIPTYTQYF

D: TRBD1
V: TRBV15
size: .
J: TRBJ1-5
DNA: TGTGCCACCAGCAGGGCAGACAGGGGAAGCAATCAGCCCCAGCATTTT
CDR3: CATSRADRGSNQPQHF

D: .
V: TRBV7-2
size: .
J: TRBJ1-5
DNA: TGTGCCAGCAGCTTAATTCCGGGGGTTTCCAATCAGCCCCAGCATTTT
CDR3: CASSLIPGVSNQPQHF

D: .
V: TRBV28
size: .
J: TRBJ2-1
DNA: TGTGCCAGCAGTACTCTTGGAGGTGAGCAGTTCTTC
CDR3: CASSTLGGEQFF

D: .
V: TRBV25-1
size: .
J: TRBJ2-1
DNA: TGTGCCAGCAGCGCACGGGGAGGAGGGCACAATGAGCAGTTCTTC
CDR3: CASSARGGGHNEQFF

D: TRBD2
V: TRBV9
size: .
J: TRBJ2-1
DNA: TGTGCCAGCAGTGCCCGGGGGGACTACAATGAGCAGTTCTTC
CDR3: CASSARGDYNEQFF

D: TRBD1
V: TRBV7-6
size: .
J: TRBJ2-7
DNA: TGTGCCAGCAGCGCCGGGACAGGGGGCACCTACGAGCAGTACTTC
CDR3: CASSAGTGGTYEQYF

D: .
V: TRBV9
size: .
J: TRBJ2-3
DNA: TGTGCCAGCAGCGTAGAATTGGGCGGGACGGGCACAGATACGCAGTATTTT
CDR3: CASSVELGGTGTDTQYF

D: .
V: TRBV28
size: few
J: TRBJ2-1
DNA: TGTGCCAGCAAGGGTGGGGGGAGGACCAATGAGCAGTTCTTC
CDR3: CASKGGGRTNEQFF

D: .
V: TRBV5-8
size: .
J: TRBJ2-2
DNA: TGTGCCAGCAGCTGGGTCCTCAGGGGCACGACCACCGGGGAGCTGTTTTTT
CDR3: CASSWVLRGTTTGELFF

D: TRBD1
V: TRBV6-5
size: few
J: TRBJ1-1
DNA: TGTGCCAGCAGTGGACAGGGGCGGTGGACTGAAGCTTTCTTT
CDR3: CASSGQGRWTEAFF